The 5 T cell receptor beta chains reported below all come from one sample, sequenced in a study of T cell changes during pregnancy in multiple sclerosis. Profiled with immunoSEQ multiplex PCR; TCRdb holds only in-frame clones, not every one. The table has fewer than 20,000 clones, approximately 87% seen once. Sequencing was performed on CD8+ T cells from peripheral blood mononuclear cells, taken after pregnancy. The receptors come from a female donor with multiple sclerosis, enrolled in a pregnancy study.

This rearrangement joins TRBV7-2 to TRBJ2-1; 7 positions match TRBD2. Trimming cost V 5 bases and J 8 bases; bases outside gene matches: 15. Germline CDR1 and CDR2: SGHTA and FQGNSA. This CDR3 comprises 16 residues. CDR3: CASSPELARLYDEQFF. CDR3 sequence (DNA): TGTGCCAGCAGCCCGGAACTAGCGCGCCTTTATGATGAGCAGTTCTTC.

The chain is built from TRBV21-1 and TRBJ2-5; TRBD1 was called by the table and not checked on the DNA. TRBV21-1 is classified as a pseudogene. This CDR3 comprises 14 residues. CDR3 in amino acids: CASRHRGHLETQYF. CDR3 DNA: TGTGCCAGCAGGCACAGGGGGCATCTAGAGACCCAGTACTTC.

This chain joins TRBV7-8 and TRBJ2-1; D is perhaps TRBD2 (5 bases). Germline CDR1 and CDR2: SGHVS and FQNEAQ. The CDR3 consists of 15 residues. Trimming cost V 5 bases and J 7 bases, with 18 bases left between them. The CDR3 region is CASSLGHGPGNEQFF. In DNA form, the CDR3 reads TGTGCCAGCAGCCTAGGGCATGGCCCGGGGAATGAGCAGTTCTTC.

The rearrangement joins TRBV19 to TRBJ2-3; the D gene is possibly TRBD2 (8 bases). V shed 3 bases and J shed 0 bases, with 22 bases lying between them. Germline V CDR1 and CDR2: LNHDA, SQIVND (reference sequence). The CDR3 extends over 19 amino acids. This CDR3 is CASSMTGRVTSDSTDTQYF. The CDR3 DNA sequence: TGTGCCAGTAGTATGACAGGGAGGGTGACTAGCGATAGCACAGATACGCAGTATTTT.

The chain employs TRBV4-2 and TRBJ2-1, with unresolved D. The CDR3 has 12 amino acids. Germline V gives CDR1 LGHNA, CDR2 YNFKEQ. V lost 3 bases and J 8 bases, leaving 8 bases between the germline ends. The CDR3 bases are TGTGCCAGCAGCCATGGTCGAGATGAGCAGTTCTTC. This codes for CASSHGRDEQFF.